The 28 T cell receptor beta chains below were found in one sample sequenced in a study of OX40 agonist ivuxolimab in advanced cancers. Libraries were prepared by immunoSEQ multiplex PCR; TCRdb keeps only in-frame clonotypes and omits some of them. Counted here are 40,000 to 45,000 clones, 75% to 85% occurring once; the ten biggest clones make up about 10%. The sample was CD4+ or CD8+ T cells sorted from blood, taken in a trial of the OX40 agonist ivuxolimab. These receptors were obtained from an adult with an advanced solid tumor such as melanoma, head and neck, liver or kidney cancer.

The chain has TRBV9 and TRBJ2-3; D unclear. The CDR3 has 15 amino acids. With 2 bases removed from V and 0 bases from J, the gap between germline ends came to 10 bases. Germline assignment: CDR1 SGDLS and CDR2 YYNGEE. CDR3 amino acids: CASSVTPSSTDTQYF. CDR3 DNA: TGTGCCAGCAGCGTGACACCCTCTAGCACAGATACGCAGTATTTT.

V is TRBV5-1 and J is TRBJ1-6, with no clear D. The length of the CDR3 is 15 residues. Germline CDR1 SGHRS, CDR2 YFSETQ. V was trimmed by 2 bases and J by 6 bases, leaving 12 bases between them. The CDR3, as DNA: TGCGCCAGCAGCTTCGGAGAGATTGGTAATTCACCCCTCCACTTT. Protein: CASSFGEIGNSPLHF.

The chain links TRBV13 to TRBJ2-1; D might be TRBD2 (6 bases). V lost 1 base, J lost 8 bases, and 21 bases lay in between. The germline V gene encodes CDR1 PRHDT and CDR2 FYEKMQ (reference sequence). The CDR3 consists of 17 residues. The chain's CDR3 is CASSLVEGGTRRDEQFF. In DNA form, the CDR3 reads TGTGCCAGCAGCTTAGTGGAGGGCGGGACCCGCCGGGATGAGCAGTTCTTC.

The chain couples TRBV29-1 to TRBJ1-1; D is perhaps TRBD1 (5 bases). The CDR3 consists of 12 residues. Germline CDR1 is SQVTM and CDR2 is ANQGSEA. The germline V and J ends were trimmed by 7 bases and 4 bases, with 13 bases remaining between them. Here the CDR3 reads CSAQDSPTEAFF. Written as DNA, the CDR3 is TGCAGCGCCCAAGACAGTCCCACTGAAGCTTTCTTT.

The gene calls are TRBV7-9 and TRBJ2-7; no definite D call. The germline gives CDR1 SEHNR, CDR2 FQNEAQ (reference sequence). The germline V and J ends were trimmed by 3 bases and 6 bases, with 9 bases remaining between them. This CDR3 is 12 amino acids long. The CDR3 DNA sequence: TGTGCCAGCAGCTTTGTCTCGTCCGAGCAGTACTTC. Translated, it gives CASSFVSSEQYF. Drawing the rest from reference TRBV7-9 and TRBJ2-7, the complete variable domain is DTGVSQNPRHKITKRGQNVTFRCDPISEHNRLYWYRQTLGQGPEFLTYFQNEAQLEKSRLLSDRFSAERPKGSFSTLEIQRTEQGDSAMYLCASSFVSSEQYFGPGTRLTVT.

This sequence joins TRBV6-1 and TRBJ1-1; tentatively, D is TRBD1 (5 bases). V lost 2 bases and J lost 4, with 14 bases in between. This CDR3 spans 15 amino acids. Germline CDR1 reads MNHNS; CDR2 reads SASEGT. CDR3 amino acids: CASSERDRGPTEAFF. The DNA for the CDR3 is TGTGCCAGCAGTGAAAGGGACCGGGGACCCACTGAAGCTTTCTTT.

The V and J genes are TRBV6-5 and TRBJ1-2; no clear D. Germline CDR1 MNHEY, CDR2 SVGAGI. The V end was cut by 4 bases, the J end by 0 bases, with 6 bases between. This CDR3 has 13 amino acids. The CDR3: CASSFGTNYGYTF. The CDR3 DNA sequence: TGTGCCAGCAGTTTTGGAACTAACTATGGCTACACCTTC.

V usage is TRBV5-1 and J usage is TRBJ2-2, with 7 bases matching TRBD1. With V trimmed by 3 bases and J by 1 base, 3 bases remained unmatched. CDR1 and CDR2 (germline): SGHRS, YFSETQ. The CDR3 spans 15 residues. The CDR3, as DNA: TGCGCCAGCAGCTACCGGACAGGGAACACCGGGGAGCTGTTTTTT. It encodes CASSYRTGNTGELFF.

This clone appeared a few times. The V call is TRBV30, the J call TRBJ1-1; D perhaps matches TRBD1 (6 bases). CDR3 size: 12 residues. Trimming left V 8 bases short and J 5 bases short, with 15 bases between. Germline CDR1 GTSNPN, CDR2 SVGIG (reference sequence). CDR3 DNA sequence: TGTGCCGCCCACAGGGATAGTACTGAAGCTTTCTTT. Residues: CAAHRDSTEAFF.

The V call is TRBV28, the J call TRBJ1-2; 11 bases line up with TRBD1. Germline loops: CDR1 MDHEN, CDR2 SYDVKM. The CDR3 length is 20 residues. Trimming at V came to 3 bases and at J to 2 bases, leaving 17 bases not matched to a gene. CDR3 in DNA: TGTGCCAGCAGTTTCTGGGGGACAGGGGGGACGTCCGGGATAAACTATGGCTACACCTTC. It translates to CASSFWGTGGTSGINYGYTF.

This clone appeared a few times. This chain connects TRBV19 to TRBJ2-7; D is possibly TRBD1 or TRBD2 (5 bases each). CDR1 LNHDA and CDR2 SQIVND come from the germline V gene (reference sequence). CDR3 size: 17 residues. The V gene lost 5 bases and the J gene lost 2 bases, with 22 bases spanning the gap. The CDR3 sequence: CASSPTYRARDPYEQYF. The CDR3, as DNA: TGTGCCAGTAGTCCGACCTATCGGGCGAGGGACCCCTACGAGCAGTACTTC. Variable domain in full (rest from reference TRBV19 and TRBJ2-7): DGGITQSPKYLFRKEGQNVTLSCEQNLNHDAMYWYRQDPGQGLRLIYYSQIVNDFQKGDIAEGYSVSREKKESFPLTVTSAQKNPTAFYLCASSPTYRARDPYEQYFGPGTRLTVT.

The chain joins TRBV19 to TRBJ2-3, with a possible D match to TRBD2 (6 bases). Trimming took off 8 bases at V and 5 bases at J, with 8 bases between the two ends. The CDR3 covers 11 residues. In germline, CDR1 is LNHDA, CDR2 SQIVND (reference sequence). CDR3 region: CASGLRDTQYF. The CDR3 DNA follows: TGTGCCAGTGGACTACGAGATACGCAGTATTTT.

The chain recombines TRBV18 with TRBJ1-3, with D possibly being TRBD1 (6 bases). Trimming took 0 bases from V and 0 from J, leaving 6 bases between them. Germline V gives CDR1 KGHSH, CDR2 LQKENI. This CDR3 spans 15 amino acids. The CDR3 DNA reads as TGTGCCAGCTCACCACCGACAGGCTCTGGAAACACCATATATTTT. Its protein product is CASSPPTGSGNTIYF.

The chain uses TRBV7-2 and TRBJ2-7; 8 bases match TRBD2. Germline V gene data show CDR1 as SGHTA and CDR2 as FQGNSA. Trimming removed 8 bases from V and 5 bases from J; junction bases left unmatched: 11. CDR3 length: 14 residues. This chain's CDR3 is CASLEDSGKDEQYF. For the CDR3, the DNA is TGTGCCAGCTTGGAGGATAGCGGGAAGGACGAGCAGTACTTC.

This clone appeared a single time. J is TRBJ1-4 and V is TRBV21-1. TRBV21-1 is shown as a pseudogene. The CDR3 runs to 17 residues. The CDR3 coding sequence is TGTGCCAGCAGCTTTCCAGGCGGGGGGCGATATCGTGGAAAACTGTTTTTT. This translates into CASSFPGGGRYRGKLFF.

This rearrangement joins TRBV2 to TRBJ1-5; D is uncertain. Germline CDR1 is SNHLY and CDR2 is FYNNEI. V was cut by 1 base and J by 11 bases, with 9 bases left in between. The CDR3 totals 12 residues. The CDR3 bases are TGTGCCAGCAGTGAAGAGGTCAAGGCCCAGCATTTT. Translating gives CASSEEVKAQHF.

The chain recombines TRBV6-1 with TRBJ1-1; D possibly corresponds to TRBD1 (5 bases). V dropped 1 base and J dropped 5 bases, with 8 bases sitting between them. Germline assignment: CDR1 MNHNS and CDR2 SASEGT. CDR3 length: 13 residues. This CDR3 reads CASSEGKGTEAFF. The CDR3 DNA follows: TGTGCCAGCAGTGAAGGTAAGGGGACTGAAGCTTTCTTT.

The chain uses TRBV18 and TRBJ2-3, with 8 bases lining up with TRBD2. V was clipped by 6 bases and J by 4 bases; unmatched bases: 6. This CDR3 comprises 14 residues. Germline V gene lookup returns CDR1 KGHSH and CDR2 LQKENI. CDR3 sequence: CASSPGGGPDTQYF. The CDR3 DNA reads TGTGCCAGCTCGCCCGGCGGGGGGCCAGATACGCAGTATTTT.

The V call is TRBV18, the J call TRBJ2-7; 8 positions match TRBD1. There are 13 residues in the CDR3. Trimming removed 2 bases from V and 7 bases from J; junction bases left unmatched: 4. Germline V gene data show CDR1 as KGHSH and CDR2 as LQKENI. Here the CDR3 DNA reads TGTGCCAGCTCACCAGCAGGGGGCGTTGAGCAGTACTTC. Translated, it gives CASSPAGGVEQYF.

V and J are TRBV19 and TRBJ2-1; TRBD2 aligns across 14 bases. J gave up 2 bases and V 3 bases, and 6 bases lay outside the gene matches. The germline V gene encodes CDR1 LNHDA and CDR2 SQIVND (reference sequence). This CDR3 is built from 18 residues. CDR3 nucleotides: TGTGCCAGTAGTATTAGATTGACTAGCGGGAGGGCCTACAATGAGCAGTTCTTC. It yields the protein CASSIRLTSGRAYNEQFF.

Notes on this clone: The sample carries other DNA sequences with the same CDR3. The chain carries TRBV7-2 and TRBJ2-3, with unresolved D. The CDR3 is 11 amino acids. Germline V gene data show CDR1 as SGHTA and CDR2 as FQGNSA. Trimming pared 6 bases from V and 1 base from J, leaving 2 bases between. The CDR3 sequence: CASRRTDTQYF. The CDR3, as DNA: TGTGCCAGCAGACGCACAGATACGCAGTATTTT. Together with reference TRBV7-2 and TRBJ2-3, the CDR3 gives the full variable domain: GAGVSQSPSNKVTEKGKDVELRCDPISGHTALYWYRQSLGQGLEFLIYFQGNSAPDKSGLPSDRFSAERTGGSVSTLTIQRTQQEDSAVYLCASRRTDTQYFGPGTRLTVL.

This clone is deemed medium-sized (0.01 to 0.1%). The rearrangement uses TRBV19 and TRBJ2-5; 7 nucleotides match TRBD2. The CDR3 covers 12 residues. V lost 5 bases to trimming and J lost 5 bases; unmatched junction nucleotides: 2. CDR1 is LNHDA, CDR2 SQIVND, per germline (reference sequence). The CDR3 loop reads CASSGLGETQYF. For the CDR3, the DNA is TGTGCCAGTAGTGGACTAGGGGAGACCCAGTACTTC.

The rearrangement joins TRBV10-3 to TRBJ1-1; D unclear. V lost 1 base, J lost 3 bases, and 9 bases lay in between. Germline assignment: CDR1 ENHRY and CDR2 SYGVKD. This CDR3 spans 14 amino acids. CDR3 region: CAISEWEGHTEAFF. The CDR3 DNA sequence: TGTGCCATCAGTGAGTGGGAGGGCCACACTGAAGCTTTCTTT.

This clone was found a few times. The chain carries TRBV28 and TRBJ2-5, with 8 bases that match TRBD2. V shed 6 bases, J shed 5 bases, and the junction held 11 bases outside the gene matches. The germline V gene encodes CDR1 MDHEN and CDR2 SYDVKM. This CDR3 is built from 15 residues. The CDR3 protein is CASSSLGGARETQYF. The CDR3 DNA sequence: TGTGCCAGCAGCTCCCTCGGGGGGGCCAGGGAGACCCAGTACTTC. The complete variable domain, with remaining parts taken from reference TRBV28 and TRBJ2-5, reads DVKVTQSSRYLVKRTGEKVFLECVQDMDHENMFWYRQDPGLGLRLIYFSYDVKMKEKGDIPEGYSVSREKKERFSLILESASTNQTSMYLCASSSLGGARETQYFGPGTRLLVL.

This clone has only a few counts. This chain uses TRBV25-1 with TRBJ1-2, with TRBD1 matching over 11 bases. Germline CDR1 MGHDK, CDR2 SYGVNS. The CDR3 has 15 amino acids. V trimming: 3 bases; J trimming: 7 bases; junction bases outside the gene matches: 7. CDR3 sequence reads: CASSEPGQGASGYTF. For the CDR3, the DNA is TGTGCCAGCAGTGAGCCAGGACAGGGGGCGAGTGGCTACACCTTC.

The J gene is TRBJ2-7, the V gene TRBV6-5, with D uncertain. V lost 0 bases and J 2 bases, leaving 11 bases between the germline ends. CDR1 is MNHEY and CDR2 is SVGAGI in the germline V gene. This CDR3 contains 15 residues. CDR3 nucleotides: TGTGCCAGCAGTTACTCTTTGACAAATCCCTACGAGCAGTACTTC. Its protein product is CASSYSLTNPYEQYF.

V and J are TRBV6-4 and TRBJ2-3; D uncertain. V lost 8 bases, J lost 4 bases, and 10 bases lay in between. This CDR3 has 12 amino acids. Germline CDR1 is MRHNA and CDR2 is SNTAGT. The CDR3 DNA follows: TGTGCCAGCGATGTACACCCAGATACGCAGTATTTT. Residues: CASDVHPDTQYF.

This clone was detected only a few times. The chain combines TRBV5-1 with TRBJ1-4, with TRBD1 matching 10 bases. The CDR3 contains 18 residues. Germline V gives CDR1 SGHRS, CDR2 YFSETQ. V lost 0 bases and J lost 8; bases outside the gene matches: 13. CDR3 in DNA: TGCGCCAGCAGCTTGGCGGGACAGGGGTCACCGGGGAGCGAAAAACTGTTTTTT. It specifies CASSLAGQGSPGSEKLFF. Together with reference TRBV5-1 and TRBJ1-4, the CDR3 gives the full variable domain: KAGVTQTPRYLIKTRGQQVTLSCSPISGHRSVSWYQQTPGQGLQFLFEYFSETQRNKGNFPGRFSGRQFSNSRSEMNVSTLELGDSALYLCASSLAGQGSPGSEKLFFGSGTQLSVL.